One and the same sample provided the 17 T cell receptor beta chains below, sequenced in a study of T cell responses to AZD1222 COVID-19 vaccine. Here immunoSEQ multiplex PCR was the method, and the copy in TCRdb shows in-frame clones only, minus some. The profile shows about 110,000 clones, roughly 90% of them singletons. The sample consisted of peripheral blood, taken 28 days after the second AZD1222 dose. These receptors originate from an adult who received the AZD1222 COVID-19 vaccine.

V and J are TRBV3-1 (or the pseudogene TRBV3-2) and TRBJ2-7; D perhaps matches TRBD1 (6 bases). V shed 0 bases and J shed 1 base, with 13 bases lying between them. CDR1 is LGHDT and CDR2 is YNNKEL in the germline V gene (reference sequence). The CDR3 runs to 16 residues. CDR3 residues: CASSQDWARGSYEQYF. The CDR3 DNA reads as TGTGCCAGCAGCCAAGATTGGGCCAGGGGTTCCTACGAGCAGTACTTC.

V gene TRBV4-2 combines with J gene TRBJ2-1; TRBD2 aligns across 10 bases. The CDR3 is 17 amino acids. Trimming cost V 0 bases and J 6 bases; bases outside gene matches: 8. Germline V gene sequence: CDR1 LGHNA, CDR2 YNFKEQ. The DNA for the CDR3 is TGTGCCAGCAGCCAAGATAATAGGGCTAGCGGGGGCAATGAGCAGTTCTTC. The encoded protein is CASSQDNRASGGNEQFF.

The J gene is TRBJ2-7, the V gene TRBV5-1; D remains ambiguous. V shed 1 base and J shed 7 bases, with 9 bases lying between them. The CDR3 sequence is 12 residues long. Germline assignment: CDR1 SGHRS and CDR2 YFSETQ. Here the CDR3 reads CASSLRAGEQYF. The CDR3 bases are TGCGCCAGCAGCTTGAGGGCTGGGGAGCAGTACTTC.

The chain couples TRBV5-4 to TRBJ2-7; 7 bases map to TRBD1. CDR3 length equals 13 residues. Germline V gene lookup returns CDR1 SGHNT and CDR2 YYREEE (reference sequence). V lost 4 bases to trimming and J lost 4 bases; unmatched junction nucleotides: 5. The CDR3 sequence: CASSQTGKYEQYF. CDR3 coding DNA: TGTGCCAGCAGCCAGACAGGGAAATACGAGCAGTACTTC.

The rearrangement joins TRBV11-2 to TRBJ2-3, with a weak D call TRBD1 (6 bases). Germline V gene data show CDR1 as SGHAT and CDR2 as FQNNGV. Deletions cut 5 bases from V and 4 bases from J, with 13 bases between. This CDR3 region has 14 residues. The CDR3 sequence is CASSLAQGADTQYF. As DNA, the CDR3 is TGTGCCAGCAGCCTTGCACAGGGCGCAGATACGCAGTATTTT.

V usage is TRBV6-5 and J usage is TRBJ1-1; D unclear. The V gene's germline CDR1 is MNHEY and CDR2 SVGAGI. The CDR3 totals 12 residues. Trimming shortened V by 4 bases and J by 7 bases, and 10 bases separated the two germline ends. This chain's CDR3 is CASSSRQSEAFF. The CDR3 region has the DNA TGTGCCAGCAGTTCGCGGCAGAGTGAAGCTTTCTTT.

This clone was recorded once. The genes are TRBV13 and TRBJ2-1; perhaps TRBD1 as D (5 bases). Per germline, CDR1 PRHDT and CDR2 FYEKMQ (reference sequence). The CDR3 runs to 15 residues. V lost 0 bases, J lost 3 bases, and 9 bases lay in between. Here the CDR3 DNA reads TGTGCCAGCAGCTTAGGCAGGGCCCACTACAATGAGCAGTTCTTC. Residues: CASSLGRAHYNEQFF.

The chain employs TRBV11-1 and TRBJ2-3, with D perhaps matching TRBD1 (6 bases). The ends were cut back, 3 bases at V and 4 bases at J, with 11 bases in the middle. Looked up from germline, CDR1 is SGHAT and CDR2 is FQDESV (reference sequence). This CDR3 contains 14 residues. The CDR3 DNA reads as TGTGCCAGCAGCTTCGGGGACAAGCCAGATACGCAGTATTTT. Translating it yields CASSFGDKPDTQYF.

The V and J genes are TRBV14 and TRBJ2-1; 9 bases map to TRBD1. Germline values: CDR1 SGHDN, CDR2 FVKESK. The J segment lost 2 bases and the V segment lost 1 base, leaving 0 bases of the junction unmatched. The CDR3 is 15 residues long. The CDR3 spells CASSQGQGAYNEQFF. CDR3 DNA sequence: TGTGCCAGCAGCCAAGGACAGGGGGCCTACAATGAGCAGTTCTTC.

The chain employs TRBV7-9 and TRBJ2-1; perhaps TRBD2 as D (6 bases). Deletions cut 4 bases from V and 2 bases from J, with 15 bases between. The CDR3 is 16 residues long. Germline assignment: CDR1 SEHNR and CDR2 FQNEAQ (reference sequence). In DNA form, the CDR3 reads TGTGCCAGCAGCTCATATAGCGGAGCGACCTACAATGAGCAGTTCTTC. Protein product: CASSSYSGATYNEQFF. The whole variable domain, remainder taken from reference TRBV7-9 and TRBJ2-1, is DTGVSQNPRHKITKRGQNVTFRCDPISEHNRLYWYRQTLGQGPEFLTYFQNEAQLEKSRLLSDRFSAERPKGSFSTLEIQRTEQGDSAMYLCASSSYSGATYNEQFFGPGTRLTVL.

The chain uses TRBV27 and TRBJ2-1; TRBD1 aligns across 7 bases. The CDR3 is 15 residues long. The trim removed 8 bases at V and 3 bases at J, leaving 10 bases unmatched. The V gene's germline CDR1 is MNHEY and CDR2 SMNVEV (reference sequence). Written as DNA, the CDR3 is TGTGCCAGCGCTAGGGGGCAGGGGCGCTACAATGAGCAGTTCTTC. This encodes CASARGQGRYNEQFF.

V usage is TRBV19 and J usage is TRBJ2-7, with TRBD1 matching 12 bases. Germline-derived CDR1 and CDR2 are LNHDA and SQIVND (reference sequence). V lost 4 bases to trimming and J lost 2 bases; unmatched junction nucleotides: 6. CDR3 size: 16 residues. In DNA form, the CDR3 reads TGTGCCAGTAGTAACCCCGGGACAGGGGGCCCCTACGAGCAGTACTTC. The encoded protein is CASSNPGTGGPYEQYF.

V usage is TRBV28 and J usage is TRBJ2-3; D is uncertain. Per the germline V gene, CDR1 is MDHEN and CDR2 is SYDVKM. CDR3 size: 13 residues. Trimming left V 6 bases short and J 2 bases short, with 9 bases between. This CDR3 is CASRGWITDTQYF. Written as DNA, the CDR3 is TGTGCCAGCAGGGGGTGGATCACAGATACGCAGTATTTT. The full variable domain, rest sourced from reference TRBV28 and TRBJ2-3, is DVKVTQSSRYLVKRTGEKVFLECVQDMDHENMFWYRQDPGLGLRLIYFSYDVKMKEKGDIPEGYSVSREKKERFSLILESASTNQTSMYLCASRGWITDTQYFGPGTRLTVL.

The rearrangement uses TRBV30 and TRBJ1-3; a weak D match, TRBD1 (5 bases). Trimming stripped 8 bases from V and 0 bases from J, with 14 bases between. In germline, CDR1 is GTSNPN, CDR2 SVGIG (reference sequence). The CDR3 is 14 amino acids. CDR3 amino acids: CALDKRGSGNTIYF. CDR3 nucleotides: TGTGCCCTGGACAAACGGGGCTCTGGAAACACCATATATTTT.

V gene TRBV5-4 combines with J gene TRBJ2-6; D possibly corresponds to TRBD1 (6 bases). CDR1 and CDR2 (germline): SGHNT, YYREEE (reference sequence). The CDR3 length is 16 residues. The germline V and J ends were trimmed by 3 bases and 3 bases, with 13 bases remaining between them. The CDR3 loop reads CASSSGVKYGANVLTF. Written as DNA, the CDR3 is TGTGCCAGCAGCTCAGGGGTGAAATATGGGGCCAACGTCCTGACTTTC.

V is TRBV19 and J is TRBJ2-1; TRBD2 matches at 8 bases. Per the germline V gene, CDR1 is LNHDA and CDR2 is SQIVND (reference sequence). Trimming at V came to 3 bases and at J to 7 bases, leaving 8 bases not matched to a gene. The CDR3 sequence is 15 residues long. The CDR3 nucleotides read TGTGCCAGTAGTATCAACCGGGGGGGCTTGAATGAGCAGTTCTTC. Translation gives CASSINRGGLNEQFF.

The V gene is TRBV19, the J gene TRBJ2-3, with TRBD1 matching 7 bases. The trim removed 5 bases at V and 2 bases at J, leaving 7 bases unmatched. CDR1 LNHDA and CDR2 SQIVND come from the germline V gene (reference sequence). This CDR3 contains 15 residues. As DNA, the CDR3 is TGTGCCAGTAGTGGGAAGGGACAGCTCACAGATACGCAGTATTTT. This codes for CASSGKGQLTDTQYF.